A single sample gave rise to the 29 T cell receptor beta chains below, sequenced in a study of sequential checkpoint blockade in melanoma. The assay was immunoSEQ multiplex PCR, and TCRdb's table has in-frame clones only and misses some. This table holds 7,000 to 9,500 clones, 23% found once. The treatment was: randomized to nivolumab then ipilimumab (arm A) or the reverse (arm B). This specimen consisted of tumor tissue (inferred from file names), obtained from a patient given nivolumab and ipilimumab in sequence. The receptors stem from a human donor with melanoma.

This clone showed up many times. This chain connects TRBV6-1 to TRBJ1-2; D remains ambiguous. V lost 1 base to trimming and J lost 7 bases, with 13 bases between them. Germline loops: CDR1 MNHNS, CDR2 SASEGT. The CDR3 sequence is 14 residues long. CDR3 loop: CASSEVYGNGGYTF. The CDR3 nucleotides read TGTGCCAGCAGTGAAGTTTACGGGAACGGTGGCTACACCTTC.

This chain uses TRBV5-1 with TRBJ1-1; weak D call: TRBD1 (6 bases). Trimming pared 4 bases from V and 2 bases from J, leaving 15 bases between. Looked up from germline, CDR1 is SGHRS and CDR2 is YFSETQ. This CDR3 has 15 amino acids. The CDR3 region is CASSGVQGGNTEAFF. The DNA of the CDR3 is TGCGCCAGCAGCGGGGTCCAAGGGGGAAACACTGAAGCTTTCTTT.

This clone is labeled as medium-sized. The DNA for the CDR3 is TGTGCCTGGAGTGCCCTCGGGGACATCCAAGAGACCCAGTACTTC. This codes for CAWSALGDIQETQYF. The chain joins TRBV30 to TRBJ2-5, with D perhaps TRBD1 (6 bases). The CDR3 sequence is 15 residues long. In germline, CDR1 is GTSNPN, CDR2 SVGIG (reference sequence). V gave up 1 base and J gave up 1 base, with 13 bases separating them.

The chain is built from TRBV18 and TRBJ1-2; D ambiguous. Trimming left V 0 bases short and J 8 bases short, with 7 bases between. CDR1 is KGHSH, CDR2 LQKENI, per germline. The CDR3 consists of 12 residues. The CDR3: CASSPPGSGYTF. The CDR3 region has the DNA TGTGCCAGCTCACCACCAGGAAGCGGCTACACCTTC.

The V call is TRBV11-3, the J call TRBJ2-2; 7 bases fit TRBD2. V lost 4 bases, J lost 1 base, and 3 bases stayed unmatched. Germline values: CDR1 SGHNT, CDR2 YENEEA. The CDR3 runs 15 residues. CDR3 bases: TGTGCCAGCAGCTCGACTAGCCAGAACACCGGGGAGCTGTTTTTT. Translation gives CASSSTSQNTGELFF.

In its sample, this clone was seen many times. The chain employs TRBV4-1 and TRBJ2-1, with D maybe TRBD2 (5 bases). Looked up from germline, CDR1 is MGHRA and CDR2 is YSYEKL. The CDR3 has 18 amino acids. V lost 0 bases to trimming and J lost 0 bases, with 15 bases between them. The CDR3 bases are TGCGCCAGCAGCCAAGATCCACAGCGGCCTAGCTCCTACAATGAGCAGTTCTTC. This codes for CASSQDPQRPSSYNEQFF.

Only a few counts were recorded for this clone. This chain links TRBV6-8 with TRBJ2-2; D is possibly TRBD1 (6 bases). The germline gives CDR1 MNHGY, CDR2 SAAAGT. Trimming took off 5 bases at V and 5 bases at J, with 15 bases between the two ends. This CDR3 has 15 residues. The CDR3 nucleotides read TGTGCCAGCAGTAGAAAGTCAGGGGATACCGGGGAGCTGTTTTTT. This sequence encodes CASSRKSGDTGELFF.

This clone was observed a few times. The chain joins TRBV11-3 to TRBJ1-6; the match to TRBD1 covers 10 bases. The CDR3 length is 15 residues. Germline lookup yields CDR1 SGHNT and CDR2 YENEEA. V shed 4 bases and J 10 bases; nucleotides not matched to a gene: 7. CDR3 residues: CASSSEGTGASPLHF. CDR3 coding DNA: TGTGCCAGCAGCTCAGAAGGGACAGGGGCCTCACCCCTCCACTTT.

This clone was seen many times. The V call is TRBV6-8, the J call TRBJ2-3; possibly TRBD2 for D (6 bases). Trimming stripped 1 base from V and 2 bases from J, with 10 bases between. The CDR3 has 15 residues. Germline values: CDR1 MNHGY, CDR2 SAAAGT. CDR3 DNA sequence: TGTGCCAGCAGTTACTGGGCGGGGAACACAGATACGCAGTATTTT. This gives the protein CASSYWAGNTDTQYF.

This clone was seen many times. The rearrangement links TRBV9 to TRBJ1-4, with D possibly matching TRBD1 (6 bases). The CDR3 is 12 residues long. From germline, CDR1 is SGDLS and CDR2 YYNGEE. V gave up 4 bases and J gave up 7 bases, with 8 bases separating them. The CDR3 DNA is TGTGCCAGCAGCTTAGGGGGTGAAAAACTGTTTTTT. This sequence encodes CASSLGGEKLFF.

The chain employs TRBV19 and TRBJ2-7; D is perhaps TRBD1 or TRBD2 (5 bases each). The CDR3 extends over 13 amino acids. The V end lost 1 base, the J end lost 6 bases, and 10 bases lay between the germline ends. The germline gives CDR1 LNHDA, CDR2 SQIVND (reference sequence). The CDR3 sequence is CASSIGSGLEQYF. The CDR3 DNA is TGTGCCAGTAGTATAGGCTCGGGGCTCGAGCAGTACTTC.

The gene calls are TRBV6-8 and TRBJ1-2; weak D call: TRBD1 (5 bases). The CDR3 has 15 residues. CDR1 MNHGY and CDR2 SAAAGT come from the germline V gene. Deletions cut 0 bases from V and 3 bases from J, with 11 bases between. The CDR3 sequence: CASSYSRRGDYGYTF. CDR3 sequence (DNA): TGTGCCAGCAGTTACTCAAGAAGGGGAGACTATGGCTACACCTTC.

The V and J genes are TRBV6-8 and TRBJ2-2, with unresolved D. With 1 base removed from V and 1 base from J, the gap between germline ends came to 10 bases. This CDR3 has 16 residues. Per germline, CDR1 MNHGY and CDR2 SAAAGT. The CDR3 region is CASSYYTPLNTGELFF. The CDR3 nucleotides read TGTGCCAGCAGTTACTATACTCCCTTGAACACCGGGGAGCTGTTTTTT.

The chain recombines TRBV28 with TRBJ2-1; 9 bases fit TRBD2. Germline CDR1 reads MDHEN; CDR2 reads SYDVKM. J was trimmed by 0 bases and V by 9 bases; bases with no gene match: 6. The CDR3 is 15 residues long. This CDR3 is CASGAGGGSYNEQFF. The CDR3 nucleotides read TGTGCCAGTGGAGCGGGAGGTGGCTCCTACAATGAGCAGTTCTTC.

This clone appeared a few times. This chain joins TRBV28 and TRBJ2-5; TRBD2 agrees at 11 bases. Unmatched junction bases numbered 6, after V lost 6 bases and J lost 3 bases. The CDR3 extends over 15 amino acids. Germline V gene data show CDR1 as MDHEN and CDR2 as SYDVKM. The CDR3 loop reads CASRPGLAGEETQYF. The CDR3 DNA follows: TGTGCCAGCAGGCCCGGACTAGCGGGCGAAGAGACCCAGTACTTC.

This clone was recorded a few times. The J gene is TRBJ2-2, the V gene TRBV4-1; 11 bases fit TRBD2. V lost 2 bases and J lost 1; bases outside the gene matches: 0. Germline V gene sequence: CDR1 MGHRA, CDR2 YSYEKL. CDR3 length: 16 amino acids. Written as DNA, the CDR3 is TGCGCCAGCAGCCAAACTAGCGGGGGGAACACCGGGGAGCTGTTTTTT. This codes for CASSQTSGGNTGELFF.

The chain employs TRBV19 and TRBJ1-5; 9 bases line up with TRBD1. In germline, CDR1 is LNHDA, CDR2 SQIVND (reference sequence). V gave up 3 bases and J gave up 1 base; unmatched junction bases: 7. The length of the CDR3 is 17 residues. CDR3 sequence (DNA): TGTGCCAGTAGTATGCTACAGGGGGCAGTGAGCAATCAGCCCCAGCATTTT. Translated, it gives CASSMLQGAVSNQPQHF.

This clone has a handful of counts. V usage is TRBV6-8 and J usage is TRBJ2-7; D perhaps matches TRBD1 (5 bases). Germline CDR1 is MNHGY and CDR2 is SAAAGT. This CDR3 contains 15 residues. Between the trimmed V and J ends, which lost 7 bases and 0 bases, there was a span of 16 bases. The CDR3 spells CASTSFHDSSYEQYF. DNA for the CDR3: TGTGCCAGCACGTCCTTCCATGACAGCTCCTACGAGCAGTACTTC.

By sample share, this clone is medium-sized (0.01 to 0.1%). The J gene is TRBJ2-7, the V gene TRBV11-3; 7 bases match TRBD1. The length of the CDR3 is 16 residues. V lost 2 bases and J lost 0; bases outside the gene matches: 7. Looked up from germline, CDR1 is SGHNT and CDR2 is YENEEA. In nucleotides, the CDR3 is TGTGCCAGCAGCTTATCCCGGGACAGCCTCTCCTACGAGCAGTACTTC. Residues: CASSLSRDSLSYEQYF.

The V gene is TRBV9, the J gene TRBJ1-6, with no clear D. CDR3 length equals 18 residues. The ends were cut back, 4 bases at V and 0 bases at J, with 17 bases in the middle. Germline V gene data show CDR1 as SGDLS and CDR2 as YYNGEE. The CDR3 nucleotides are TGTGCCAGCAGCCCAGTAGACGGTGCCGGCTCCTATAATTCACCCCTCCACTTT. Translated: CASSPVDGAGSYNSPLHF.

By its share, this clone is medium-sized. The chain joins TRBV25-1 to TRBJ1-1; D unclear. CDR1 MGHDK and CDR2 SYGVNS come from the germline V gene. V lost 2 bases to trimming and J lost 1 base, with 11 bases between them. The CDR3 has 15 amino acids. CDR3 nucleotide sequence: TGTGCCAGCAGTGAAAGTCTAATAGGGAACACTGAAGCTTTCTTT. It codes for CASSESLIGNTEAFF.

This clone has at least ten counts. The chain's CDR3 is CASSVTGWSYGYTF. CDR3 nucleotides: TGTGCCAGCAGCGTGACAGGGTGGAGCTATGGCTACACCTTC. The rearrangement joins TRBV11-3 to TRBJ1-2; 7 bases match TRBD1. Germline trimming cut 5 bases from V and 4 bases from J; bases unmatched to any gene: 7. Germline-derived CDR1 and CDR2 are SGHNT and YENEEA. The CDR3 covers 14 residues.

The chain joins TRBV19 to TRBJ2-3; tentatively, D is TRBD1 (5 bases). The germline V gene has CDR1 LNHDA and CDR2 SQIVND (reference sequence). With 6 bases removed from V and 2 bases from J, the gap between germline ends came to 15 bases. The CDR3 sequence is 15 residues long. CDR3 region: CASSADTTTTDTQYF. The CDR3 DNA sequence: TGTGCCAGTAGCGCGGACACTACCACCACAGATACGCAGTATTTT.

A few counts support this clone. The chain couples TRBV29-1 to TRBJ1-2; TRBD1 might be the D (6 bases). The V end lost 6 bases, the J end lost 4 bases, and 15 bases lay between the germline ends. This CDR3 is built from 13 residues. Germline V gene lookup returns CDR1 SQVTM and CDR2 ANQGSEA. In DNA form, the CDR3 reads TGCAGCGTACTCAGGGGTCTTGGCTATGGCTACACCTTC. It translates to CSVLRGLGYGYTF.

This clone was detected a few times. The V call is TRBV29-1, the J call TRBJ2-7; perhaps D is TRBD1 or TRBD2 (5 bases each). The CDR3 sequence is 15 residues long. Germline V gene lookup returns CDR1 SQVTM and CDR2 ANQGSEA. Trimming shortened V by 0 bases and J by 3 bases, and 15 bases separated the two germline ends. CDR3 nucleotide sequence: TGCAGCGTTGAAGAGGGACCCCTGTCTAACTACGAGCAGTACTTC. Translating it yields CSVEEGPLSNYEQYF.

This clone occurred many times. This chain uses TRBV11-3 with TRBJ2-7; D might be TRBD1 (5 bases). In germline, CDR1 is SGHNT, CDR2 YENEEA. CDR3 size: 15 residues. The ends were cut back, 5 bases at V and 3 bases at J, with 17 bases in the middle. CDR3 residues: CASSAQVSRGYEQYF. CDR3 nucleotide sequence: TGTGCCAGCAGCGCACAGGTTTCCCGAGGCTACGAGCAGTACTTC.

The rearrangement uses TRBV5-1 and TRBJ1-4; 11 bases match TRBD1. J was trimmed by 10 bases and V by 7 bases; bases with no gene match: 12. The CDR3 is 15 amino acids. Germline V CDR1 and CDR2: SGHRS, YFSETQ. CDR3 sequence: CASFRRTGGFGKLFF. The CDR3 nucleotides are TGCGCCAGCTTCCGGCGGACAGGGGGCTTCGGAAAACTGTTTTTT.

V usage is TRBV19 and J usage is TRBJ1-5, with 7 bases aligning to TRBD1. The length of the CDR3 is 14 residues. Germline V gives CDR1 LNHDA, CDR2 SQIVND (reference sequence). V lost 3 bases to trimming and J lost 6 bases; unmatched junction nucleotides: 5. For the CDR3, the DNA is TGTGCCAGTAGTATCCGACAGGGCACTCAGCCCCAGCATTTT. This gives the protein CASSIRQGTQPQHF.

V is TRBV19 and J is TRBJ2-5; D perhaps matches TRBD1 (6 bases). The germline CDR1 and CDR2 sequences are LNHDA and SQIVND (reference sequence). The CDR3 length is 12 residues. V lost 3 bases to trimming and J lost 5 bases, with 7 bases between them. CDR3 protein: CASSMRGETQYF. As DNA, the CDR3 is TGTGCCAGTAGTATGAGGGGGGAGACCCAGTACTTC.